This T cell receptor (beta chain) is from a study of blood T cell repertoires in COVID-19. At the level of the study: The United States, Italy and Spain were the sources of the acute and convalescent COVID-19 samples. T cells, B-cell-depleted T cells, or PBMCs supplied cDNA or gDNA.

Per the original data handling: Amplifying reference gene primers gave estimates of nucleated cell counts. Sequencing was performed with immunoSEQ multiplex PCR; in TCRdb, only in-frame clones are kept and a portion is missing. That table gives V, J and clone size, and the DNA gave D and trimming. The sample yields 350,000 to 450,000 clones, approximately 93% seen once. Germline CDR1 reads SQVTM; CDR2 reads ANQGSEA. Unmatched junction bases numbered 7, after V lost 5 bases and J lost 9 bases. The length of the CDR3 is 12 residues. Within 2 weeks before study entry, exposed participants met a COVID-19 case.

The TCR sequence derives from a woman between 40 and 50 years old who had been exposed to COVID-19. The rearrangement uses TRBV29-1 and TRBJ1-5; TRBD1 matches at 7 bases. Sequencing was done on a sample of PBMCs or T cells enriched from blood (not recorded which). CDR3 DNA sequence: TGCAGCGTTCAGGGGGAATCGGGGCCCCAGCATTTT. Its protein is CSVQGESGPQHF.